This entry features one T cell receptor beta chain sequence. Its specific antigen is unknown. The input lacks base qualities; no much larger clone sits a single base away. The CDR3 regions of human TCRbeta chains were analyzed by immunosequencing. The paper's processing steps were these. TCRs in the repertoires were compared against a reference library of SARS-CoV-2-specific TCRs that had been generated with the MIRA antigen-specificity platform. Breadth was defined as the fraction of unique TCRs that were SARS-CoV-2-associated. Depth was defined as the fraction of total T cells that were SARS-CoV-2-associated. Using the MIRA data, each spike-specific TCR was assigned both to the spike region to which the TCR was reactive and to a CD4 or CD8 class. Log10-transformed breadth and depth values were compared by one-way ANOVA with Sidak's multiple comparisons tests. What TCRdb holds here is the immuneACCESS table cut down to in-frame rearrangements. Part of the clones is not present; checked against another copy, under half of the missing clones reflect an unresolved V gene, and the others are unexplained. The DNA gave D and trimming, while V, J and clone size come from that table. The sample yields 110,000 to 150,000 clones; over 75% were counted once. The top ten hold 1.5% to 2% of the sample.

The data were obtained in a study of T cell responses to AZD1222 COVID-19 vaccine (dated by TCRdb to 2020 to 2022). Regarding the study in general: AZD1222 recipients with second doses at about 4 weeks or about 12 weeks were pooled, because spike-specific TCR depth and breadth did not differ between schedules. TCR sequencing covered over 230 trial participants: roughly 200 given two doses of AZD1222 and about 26 given two doses of MenACWY control vaccine. Trial participants were enrolled by age into subgroups of 18-55, 56-69 and 70-plus years, and roughly 150, 30 and 60 TCR-sequenced participants, respectively, were included in these subgroups. Broader findings and caveats from the paper: Because no day 14 peak-response samples were available, the repertoires could be characterized only after the peak T cell response. In the small 56-69-year group, the increase in depth fell short of significance, most likely because of low power. Most participants were white British and females outnumbered males, and the authors suggested that clonal diversity may have been underestimated. CD4 TCRs associated with the vaccine covered the entire spike protein, and the dominant responses were in regions 160-218 and 743-854. Spike-specific TCR breadth and depth rose significantly after two AZD1222 doses compared with day 0 and with MenACWY recipients. Reportedly, close to half of the unique spike-specific TCRs recognized epitopes lying outside the regions that are mutated in the B.1.351 and B.1.1.7 variants. Only five or six AZD1222 recipients were SARS-CoV-2 seropositive at baseline, limiting conclusions about previously exposed vaccinees.

Per the publication, the time point label means: baseline before first vaccination. Samples from vaccinated people were obtained from the UK trials COV001 and COV002, which included a single-blind randomized controlled phase 2/3 trial of AZD1222 (ChAdOx1 nCoV-19) in healthy adults. For TCRbeta chain sequencing, PBMC samples from trial participants were taken at day 0 and at day 28 after the second dose. Trimming takes 7 bases from V and 0 bases from J, and the germline ends sit 12 bases apart. Its CDR3 holds 14 amino acids, cysteine through phenylalanine. CDR3 DNA is the only sequence kept; it has 42 bases, read in frame from the first base. The germline V gene specifies SNHLY as CDR1 and FYNNEI as CDR2.

Sequences were derived from peripheral blood, sampled on day 0 of AZD1222 vaccination. The rearranged chain carries TRBV2 and TRBJ1-1; TRBD1 is possibly the D segment (6 matching bases). The receptor's source is an adult in good health. The CDR3 sequence is CASTGTSMNTEAFF. The DNA reads as follows: TGTGCCAGCACCGGGACATCCATGAACACTGAAGCTTTCTTT.